The T cell receptor (beta chain) described here comes from a study of blood T cell repertoires in COVID-19. Whole-study context: Whether acute or convalescent, the COVID-19 samples came from the United States, Italy and Spain. T cells, B-cell-depleted T cells, or PBMCs provided the cDNA or gDNA that served as material.

Some clones are missing from TCRdb's copy, which holds only in-frame ones; the method was immunoSEQ multiplex PCR. The data contain more than 60,000 clones, 80% to 90% of them singletons. Deletions cut 0 bases from V and 4 bases from J, with 18 bases between. The CDR3 covers 17 residues. Germline CDR1 reads MNHEY; CDR2 reads SMNVEV (reference sequence). The receptor's source is a man aged 50 to 59 with active COVID-19. The V call is TRBV27, the J call TRBJ1-2; D may be TRBD1 (5 bases). Sequencing input: peripheral blood. CDR3 bases: TGTGCCAGCAGTTTATCGCAGAGGGGAGGGTTGGGCTATGGCTACACCTTC. It is translated as CASSLSQRGGLGYGYTF.